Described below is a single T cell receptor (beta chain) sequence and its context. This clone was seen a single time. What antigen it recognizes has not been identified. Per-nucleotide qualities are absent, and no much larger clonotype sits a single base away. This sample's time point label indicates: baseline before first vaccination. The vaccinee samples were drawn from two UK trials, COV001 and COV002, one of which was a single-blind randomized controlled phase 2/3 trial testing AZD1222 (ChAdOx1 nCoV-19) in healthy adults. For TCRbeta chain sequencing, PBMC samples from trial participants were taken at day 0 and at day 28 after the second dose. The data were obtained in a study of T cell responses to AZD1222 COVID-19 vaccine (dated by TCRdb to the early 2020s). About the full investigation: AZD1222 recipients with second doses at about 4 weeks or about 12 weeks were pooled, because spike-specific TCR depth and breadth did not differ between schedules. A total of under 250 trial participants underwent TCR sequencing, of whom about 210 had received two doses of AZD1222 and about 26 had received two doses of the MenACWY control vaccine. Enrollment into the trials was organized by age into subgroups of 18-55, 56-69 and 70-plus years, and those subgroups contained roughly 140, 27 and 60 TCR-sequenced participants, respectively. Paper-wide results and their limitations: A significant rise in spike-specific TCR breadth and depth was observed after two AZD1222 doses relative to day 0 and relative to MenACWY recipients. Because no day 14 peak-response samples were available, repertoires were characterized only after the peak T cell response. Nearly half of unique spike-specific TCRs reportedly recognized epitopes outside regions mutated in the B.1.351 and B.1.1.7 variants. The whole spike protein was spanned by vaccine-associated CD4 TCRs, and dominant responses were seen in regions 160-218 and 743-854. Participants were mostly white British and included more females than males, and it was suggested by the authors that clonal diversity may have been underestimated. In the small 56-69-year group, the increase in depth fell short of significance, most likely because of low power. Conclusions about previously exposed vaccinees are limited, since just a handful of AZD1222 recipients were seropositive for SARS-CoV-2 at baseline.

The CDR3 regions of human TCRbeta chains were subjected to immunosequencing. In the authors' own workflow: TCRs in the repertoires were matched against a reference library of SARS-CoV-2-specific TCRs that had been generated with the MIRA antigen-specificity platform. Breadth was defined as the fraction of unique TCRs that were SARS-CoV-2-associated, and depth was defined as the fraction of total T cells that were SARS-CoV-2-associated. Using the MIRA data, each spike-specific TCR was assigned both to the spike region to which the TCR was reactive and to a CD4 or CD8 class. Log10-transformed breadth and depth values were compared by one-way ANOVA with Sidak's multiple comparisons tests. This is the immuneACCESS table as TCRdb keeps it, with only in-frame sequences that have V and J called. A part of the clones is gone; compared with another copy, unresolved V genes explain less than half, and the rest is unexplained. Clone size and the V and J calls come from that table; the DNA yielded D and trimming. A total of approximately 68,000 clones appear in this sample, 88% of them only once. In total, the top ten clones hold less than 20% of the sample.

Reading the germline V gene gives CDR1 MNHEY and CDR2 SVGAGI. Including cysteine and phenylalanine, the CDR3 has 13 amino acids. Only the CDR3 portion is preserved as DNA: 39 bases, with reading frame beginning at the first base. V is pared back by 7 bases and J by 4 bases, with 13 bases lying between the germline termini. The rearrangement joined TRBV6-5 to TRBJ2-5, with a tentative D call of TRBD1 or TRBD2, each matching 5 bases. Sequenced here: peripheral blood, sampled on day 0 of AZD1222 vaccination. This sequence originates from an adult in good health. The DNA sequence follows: TGTGCCAGCACCCCCGGGACCGGAGAGACCCAGTACTTC. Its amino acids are CASTPGTGETQYF.